A single TCR beta chain is shown here with its context. Its antigen is unidentified. The sample belongs to a study of T cell responses to AZD1222 COVID-19 vaccine. The CDR3 extends over 13 amino acids. Germline V CDR1 and CDR2: LGHNA, YNFKEQ. V lost 1 base and J 3 bases, leaving 5 bases between the germline ends. Findings and limits, study-wide: Reportedly, close to half of spike-specific TCRs are directed against unmutated variant regions. Repertoire sampling was restricted to post-peak T cell response timepoints.

Sequencing was performed with immunoSEQ multiplex PCR; in TCRdb, only in-frame clones are kept and a portion is missing. The table records 180,000 or so clones, over 85% of them present only once. The rearrangement uses TRBV4-2 and TRBJ2-3; D is unresolved. Sequenced here: peripheral blood, sampled 28 days after the second dose of the MenACWY control vaccine. The TCR comes from an adult who received the MenACWY meningococcal vaccine as a control. CDR3 DNA sequence: TGTGCCAGCAGCCAAGTGGTGACAGATACGCAGTATTTT. Protein sequence: CASSQVVTDTQYF.